The 4 T cell receptor beta chains in this list originate from one sample, sequenced in a study of control samples from healthy donors and cancer patients (dated by TCRdb to the early 2020s). The library was built by means of the immunoSEQ multiplex PCR assay. The source is immuneACCESS, and TCRdb retained only in-frame sequences with V and J called. Part of the clones is not carried over; for the studies checked, unresolved V genes explain less than half of this, and the remainder is unexplained. The sample table holds 170,000 or so clones, of which 94% were seen once. The ten largest clones add up to around 8.5% of the sample. The specimen was blood. Receptors were obtained from a woman in her forties in good health.

The chain employs TRBV4-3 and TRBJ2-4; D possibly uses TRBD1 or TRBD2 (5 bases each). Germline V gene sequence: CDR1 LGHNA, CDR2 YSLEER. Between the trimmed V and J ends, which lost 4 bases and 8 bases, there was a span of 18 bases. This CDR3 region has 15 residues. Here the CDR3 reads CASSPLVGTWDIQYF. The CDR3 coding sequence is TGCGCCAGCAGCCCCCTCGTCGGGACGTGGGACATTCAGTACTTC.

This chain connects TRBV3-1 (or the pseudogene TRBV3-2) to TRBJ1-2; TRBD1 might be the D (6 bases). The V and J ends lost 4 bases and 8 bases respectively, with 20 bases between them. Germline-derived CDR1 and CDR2 are LGHDT and YNNKEL (reference sequence). This CDR3 region has 15 residues. In DNA form, the CDR3 reads TGTGCCAGCAGCCTAGACCATCAGGGGTCGGAGGGCTACACCTTC. Protein product: CASSLDHQGSEGYTF.

J is TRBJ2-5 and V is TRBV5-1; TRBD1 matches at 9 bases. The CDR3 has 15 residues. V trimming: 6 bases; J trimming: 1 base; junction bases outside the gene matches: 7. Germline V gene sequence: CDR1 SGHRS, CDR2 YFSETQ. CDR3 loop: CASTTGQGTQETQYF. In DNA form, the CDR3 reads TGCGCCAGCACCACAGGACAGGGGACCCAAGAGACCCAGTACTTC.

The chain is built from TRBV6-2 or TRBV6-3 and TRBJ1-2; 8 nucleotides line up with TRBD1. Germline CDR1 is MNHEY and CDR2 is SVGEGT. The V and J ends lost 2 bases and 3 bases, in that order; junction bases with no gene match: 2. This CDR3 has 14 residues. The CDR3 spells CASSYGQGYYGYTF. The CDR3 DNA is TGTGCCAGCAGTTACGGACAGGGATACTATGGCTACACCTTC.